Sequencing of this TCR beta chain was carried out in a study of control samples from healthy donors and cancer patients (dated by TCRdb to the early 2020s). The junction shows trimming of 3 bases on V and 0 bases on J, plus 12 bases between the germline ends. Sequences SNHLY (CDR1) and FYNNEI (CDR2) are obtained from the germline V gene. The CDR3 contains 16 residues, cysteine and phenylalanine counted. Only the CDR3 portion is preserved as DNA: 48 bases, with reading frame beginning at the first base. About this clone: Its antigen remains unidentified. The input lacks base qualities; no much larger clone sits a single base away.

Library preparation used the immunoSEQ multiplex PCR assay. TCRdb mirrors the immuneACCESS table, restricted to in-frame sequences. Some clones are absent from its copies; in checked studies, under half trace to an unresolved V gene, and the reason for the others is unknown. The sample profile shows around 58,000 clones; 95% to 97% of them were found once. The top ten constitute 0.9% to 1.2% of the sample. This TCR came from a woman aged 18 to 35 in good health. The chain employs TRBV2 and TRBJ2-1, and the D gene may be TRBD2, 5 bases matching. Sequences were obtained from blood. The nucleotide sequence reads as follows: TGTGCCAGCAGTGATCGAGGGAGTAGCTCCTACAATGAGCAGTTCTTC. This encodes CASSDRGSSSYNEQFF.